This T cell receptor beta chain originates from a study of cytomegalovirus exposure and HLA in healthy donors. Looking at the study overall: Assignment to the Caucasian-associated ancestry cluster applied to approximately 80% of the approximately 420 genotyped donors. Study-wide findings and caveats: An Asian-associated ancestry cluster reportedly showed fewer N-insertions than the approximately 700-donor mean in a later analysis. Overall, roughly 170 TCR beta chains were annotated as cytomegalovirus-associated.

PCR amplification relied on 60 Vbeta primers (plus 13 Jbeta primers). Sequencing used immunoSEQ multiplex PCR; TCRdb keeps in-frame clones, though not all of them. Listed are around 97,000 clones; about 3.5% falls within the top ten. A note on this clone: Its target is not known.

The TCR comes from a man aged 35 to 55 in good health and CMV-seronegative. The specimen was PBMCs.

The CDR3 reads CASSLGGEHGYTF. The CDR3 nucleotides are TGTGCCAGCAGCTTGGGGGGAGAGCATGGCTACACCTTC. The V call is TRBV7-9, the J call TRBJ1-2; perhaps TRBD1 as D (5 bases). V gave up 3 bases and J gave up 6 bases, with 11 bases separating them. The V gene's germline CDR1 is SEHNR and CDR2 FQNEAQ (reference sequence). The CDR3 length is 13 residues.